This T cell receptor beta chain was found in a study of T-cell reconstitution after alpha-beta-depleted transplantation in children (TCRdb year 2016). The study in broad terms: The study quantitatively tracked T-cell immune reconstitution after TCRalphabeta/CD19-depleted allogeneic hematopoietic cell transplantation in children using TCR repertoire profiling.

This clonotype was picked up a small number of times. Its recognized antigen is unknown. Base quality data are lacking; no much larger clone is found one base away. The protocol used for the library was PCR. The data were produced on an Illumina HiSeq 2500. Molecular barcoding was employed in the preparation of TCR libraries, with unique molecular identifiers being used to normalize TCRbeta repertoire quantification. TCRdb reran the public reads through fastp at Q25 and MiXCR, keeping productive beta chains. Rows are unified per CDR3 protein, each entry keeping the most common DNA and genes. The sample table records approximately 400,000 distinct CDR3 sequences; about a tenth of these occur just once. The top ten clonotypes cover roughly 5.5% of the sample. The sample consisted of PBMCs from the stem cell graft donor, taken from the stem cell graft. This receptor was taken from a human donor who donated a stem cell graft to a child with acute myeloid leukemia.

CDR3 region: CAIRTRTSSGTGELFF. The DNA reads as follows: TGTGCCATCAGAACCAGGACTAGCTCGGGCACCGGGGAGCTGTTTTTT. The chain joins TRBV10-3 to TRBJ2-2, with 8 junctional bases fitting TRBD2. The cysteine opens and the phenylalanine closes a CDR3 of 16 amino acids. Only the CDR3 DNA is retained, 48 bases long and in frame from the first base. CDR1 and CDR2 are drawn from the germline V gene: ENHRY, SYGVKD. The V end gives up 6 bases and the J end 4 bases, leaving 10 bases in the junction not matched to a gene.